Listed below are T cell receptor beta chains from one sample, sequenced in a study of identifying expanded T cells in peripheral blood. Measured with immunoSEQ multiplex PCR; TCRdb has only the in-frame clones, and not every one. Seen here are 55,000 to 60,000 clones, 89% observed once, and the top ten hold 3.6%. Material: blood. These receptors all stem from a person between 18 and 75 years old in good health. The CDR3 runs from the conserved cysteine through the conserved F or W. Fields, in order: J gene, D gene, clone size, CDR3 length, V gene, CDR3 protein, CDR3 DNA. The D gene is left open where the match is weak. Clone size is not always given. Where it is, it says once, few, many or a class for expanded clones.

j_gene: TRBJ1-2
d_gene: TRBD1
abundance: .
len: 14
v_gene: TRBV29-1
CDR3aa: CSVGAAGTGAGYTF
CDR3nt: TGCAGCGTTGGGGCCGCCGGGACAGGGGCGGGCTACACCTTC

j_gene: TRBJ2-3
d_gene: .
abundance: once
len: 12
v_gene: TRBV6-5
CDR3aa: CASRTSTDTQYF
CDR3nt: TGTGCCAGCAGGACTTCCACAGATACGCAGTATTTT

j_gene: TRBJ2-1
d_gene: .
abundance: .
len: 15
v_gene: TRBV5-8
CDR3aa: CASRVADYSYNEQFF
CDR3nt: TGTGCCAGCAGGGTGGCTGATTACTCCTACAATGAGCAGTTCTTC

j_gene: TRBJ2-3
d_gene: TRBD2
abundance: .
len: 17
v_gene: TRBV11-1
CDR3aa: CASSSGTSGSWTDTQYF
CDR3nt: TGTGCCAGCAGCTCCGGGACTAGCGGGAGTTGGACAGATACGCAGTATTTT

j_gene: TRBJ2-1
d_gene: .
abundance: .
len: 13
v_gene: TRBV7-2
CDR3aa: CASSSSGSNEQFF
CDR3nt: TGTGCCAGCAGCTCGTCAGGGAGCAATGAGCAGTTCTTC

j_gene: TRBJ1-2
d_gene: .
abundance: once
len: 14
v_gene: TRBV25-1
CDR3aa: CASSERKLGYGYTF
CDR3nt: TGTGCCAGCAGTGAACGAAAGCTGGGCTATGGCTACACCTTC

j_gene: TRBJ2-3
d_gene: TRBD2
abundance: .
len: 15
v_gene: TRBV5-6
CDR3aa: CASSPRTSGTDTQYF
CDR3nt: TGTGCCAGCAGCCCTAGGACTAGCGGCACAGATACGCAGTATTTT

j_gene: TRBJ1-6
d_gene: TRBD1
abundance: .
len: 13
v_gene: TRBV28
CDR3aa: CASSTGVKSPLHF
CDR3nt: TGTGCCAGCAGTACAGGGGTAAAGTCACCCCTCCACTTT

j_gene: TRBJ2-2
d_gene: .
abundance: .
len: 15
v_gene: TRBV6-1
CDR3aa: CAASMGVWASGELFF
CDR3nt: TGTGCCGCCAGCATGGGGGTTTGGGCTAGCGGGGAGCTGTTTTTT

j_gene: TRBJ1-5
d_gene: .
abundance: .
len: 15
v_gene: TRBV18
CDR3aa: CASSPAGSRDQPQHF
CDR3nt: TGTGCCAGCTCCCCGGCGGGCAGTAGGGATCAGCCCCAGCATTTT

j_gene: TRBJ2-3
d_gene: .
abundance: .
len: 16
v_gene: TRBV5-4
CDR3aa: CASSLVGTTSTDTQYF
CDR3nt: TGTGCCAGCAGCTTGGTGGGCACAACTAGCACAGATACGCAGTATTTT

j_gene: TRBJ2-1
d_gene: TRBD1
abundance: .
len: 16
v_gene: TRBV7-9
CDR3aa: CASSRGQGKSYNEQFF
CDR3nt: TGTGCCAGCAGCCGGGGACAGGGGAAGTCCTACAATGAGCAGTTCTTC

j_gene: TRBJ2-2
d_gene: .
abundance: .
len: 14
v_gene: TRBV29-1
CDR3aa: CSVVMRGSTGELFF
CDR3nt: TGCAGCGTTGTCATGAGGGGTTCCACCGGGGAGCTGTTTTTT

j_gene: TRBJ2-3
d_gene: .
abundance: .
len: 13
v_gene: TRBV19
CDR3aa: CASSGKGTDTQYF
CDR3nt: TGTGCCAGTAGTGGCAAAGGCACAGATACGCAGTATTTT

j_gene: TRBJ2-1
d_gene: .
abundance: once
len: 13
v_gene: TRBV5-1
CDR3aa: CASSLGGDNEQFF
CDR3nt: TGCGCCAGCAGCTTGGGAGGGGACAATGAGCAGTTCTTC

j_gene: TRBJ1-5
d_gene: .
abundance: .
len: 15
v_gene: TRBV6-5
CDR3aa: CASSYVAGEGQPQHF
CDR3nt: TGTGCCAGCAGTTACGTAGCGGGCGAAGGTCAGCCCCAGCATTTT

j_gene: TRBJ2-3
d_gene: .
abundance: .
len: 12
v_gene: TRBV13
CDR3aa: CASSLWGDTQYF
CDR3nt: TGTGCCAGCAGCTTATGGGGTGATACGCAGTATTTT

j_gene: TRBJ2-3
d_gene: TRBD1
abundance: .
len: 16
v_gene: TRBV6-5
CDR3aa: CASSYDLQGATDTQYF
CDR3nt: TGTGCCAGCAGTTACGATCTGCAGGGGGCCACAGATACGCAGTATTTT

j_gene: TRBJ2-1
d_gene: .
abundance: .
len: 14
v_gene: TRBV10-1
CDR3aa: CASSPRTVYNEQFF
CDR3nt: TGCGCCAGCAGCCCTCGAACGGTGTACAATGAGCAGTTCTTC

j_gene: TRBJ2-5
d_gene: .
abundance: .
len: 15
v_gene: TRBV2
CDR3aa: CASSELEIPTETQYF
CDR3nt: TGTGCCAGCAGTGAGTTGGAGATACCAACGGAGACCCAGTACTTC

j_gene: TRBJ2-1
d_gene: .
abundance: once
len: 12
v_gene: TRBV7-2
CDR3aa: CASSLRDLKQFF
CDR3nt: TGTGCCAGCAGCTTAAGGGACCTAAAGCAGTTCTTC

j_gene: TRBJ2-1
d_gene: TRBD1
abundance: .
len: 13
v_gene: TRBV29-1
CDR3aa: CSVVVQGAGEQFF
CDR3nt: TGCAGCGTTGTTGTGCAGGGGGCTGGAGAGCAGTTCTTC

j_gene: TRBJ2-1
d_gene: .
abundance: .
len: 15
v_gene: TRBV19
CDR3aa: CASSPKRLVYNEQFF
CDR3nt: TGTGCCAGTAGTCCCAAACGACTAGTTTACAATGAGCAGTTCTTC

j_gene: TRBJ1-1
d_gene: .
abundance: .
len: 17
v_gene: TRBV7-2
CDR3aa: CASSLEPTGKVHTEAFF
CDR3nt: TGTGCCAGCAGCTTAGAACCAACAGGGAAAGTACACACTGAAGCTTTCTTT

j_gene: TRBJ2-2
d_gene: .
abundance: .
len: 16
v_gene: TRBV7-8
CDR3aa: CASSLGGGGVTGELFF
CDR3nt: TGTGCCAGCAGCTTAGGTGGAGGGGGCGTCACCGGGGAGCTGTTTTTT

j_gene: TRBJ2-7
d_gene: .
abundance: .
len: 12
v_gene: TRBV10-3
CDR3aa: CASGAGSYEQYF
CDR3nt: TGTGCCTCGGGGGCGGGATCCTACGAGCAGTACTTC

j_gene: TRBJ1-6
d_gene: .
abundance: .
len: 14
v_gene: TRBV30
CDR3aa: CAWSTDRYNSPLHF
CDR3nt: TGTGCCTGGAGTACGGACAGATATAATTCACCCCTCCACTTT